This is a list of T cell receptor beta chains from one sample in a study of T cells expressing NK-cell markers. TCRdb derives one entry per CDR3 protein from the 5' RACE reads, leaving out DNA. The sample data list about 260,000 distinct CDR3 sequences. Sequencing input: blood T cells: a sorted CD56 or NKG2C T cell subset, CD4+ or CD8+ T cells, or bulk PBMC T cells (not recorded which). Receptors originate from a young man in good health. Both conserved end residues are part of each CDR3.

j_call v_call cdr3_aa
TRBJ2-4 TRBV11-2 CASSLDRLLGAAKNIQYF
TRBJ2-1 TRBV6-5 CASSYSEASGRNEQFF
TRBJ2-3 TRBV5-5 CASSHRTSSDTQYF
TRBJ2-1 TRBV12-3/TRBV12-4 CASRPRAEREQFF
TRBJ1-3 TRBV12-3/TRBV12-4 CASSPGTGNTIYF
TRBJ2-3 TRBV6-2/TRBV6-3 CASNTRDSTDTQYF
TRBJ1-6 TRBV18 CASSPQMVESPLHF
TRBJ2-3 TRBV10-3 CATRVQYSTDTQYF
TRBJ2-5 TRBV11-2 CASSLSSSETQYF
TRBJ2-2 TRBV29-1 CSVFGSANTGELFF
TRBJ1-4 TRBV12-3/TRBV12-4 CASSLTGLAEKLFF
TRBJ1-1 TRBV10-3 CAISVNTGTQAEAFF
TRBJ2-7 TRBV27 CASPGQNEQYF
TRBJ2-3 TRBV7-2 CASSLERLALDTQYF
TRBJ2-2 TRBV5-6 CASSLDSLLGHTGELFF
TRBJ1-4 TRBV11-2 CASSAQGINEKLFF
TRBJ2-3 TRBV28 CASISGGKADTQYF
TRBJ2-3 TRBV29-1 CSVELTGGTDTQYF
TRBJ2-1 TRBV15 CATSSLFVPSSYNEQFF
TRBJ2-7 TRBV6-5 CASTSGKEEYF
TRBJ1-1 TRBV6-5 CASSYRQTSKNTEAFF
TRBJ2-1 TRBV11-2 CASSGDRYNEQFF
TRBJ2-5 TRBV20-1 CSVLAGDGETQYF
TRBJ2-1 TRBV10-3 CAISQNKISEQFF
TRBJ2-1 TRBV24-1 CATSDGNSYNEQFF
TRBJ2-7 TRBV20-1 CSASDWGSGRAGGYEQYF
TRBJ1-1 TRBV5-8 CASSPRGRNTEAFF
TRBJ2-5 TRBV5-1 CASSLGTSGNRGETQYF
TRBJ1-1 TRBV25-1 CASSNRVNTEAFF
TRBJ2-3 TRBV12-5 CASGLVVGQETDTQYF
TRBJ2-1 TRBV4-2 CASSQEGQGGSYNEQFF
TRBJ2-5 TRBV29-1 CSATGRHAGTQYF
TRBJ2-7 TRBV5-1 CASSQTRRSYEQYF
TRBJ2-5 TRBV5-1 CASSLLAGGGQETQYF
TRBJ2-3 TRBV10-3 CAITLTGTDTQYF
TRBJ2-6 TRBV6-5 CASSPSRANVLTF
TRBJ2-1 TRBV12-3/TRBV12-4 CANSYSGGEQFF
TRBJ2-3 TRBV20-1 CSGGTKADTQYF
TRBJ1-5 TRBV20-1 CSARGDLTRQPQHF
TRBJ2-7 TRBV7-2 CASSVTIQEEYF
TRBJ2-4 TRBV5-4 CASSLAGGSKNIQYF
TRBJ1-5 TRBV20-1 CSASLGVRDSNQPQHF
TRBJ1-2 TRBV6-5 CASSYSGGGRNGYTF
TRBJ2-1 TRBV6-2/TRBV6-3 CASSYAGGLSGNEQFF
TRBJ2-5 TRBV6-2/TRBV6-3 CASTWGGLERETQYF
TRBJ2-1 TRBV7-2 CASSRNRVNEQFF
TRBJ2-3 TRBV20-1 CSARVWETSGRADTQYF
TRBJ1-5 TRBV29-1 CSVGNRNQPQHF
TRBJ2-7 TRBV6-5 CASSSTSAGPSYEQYF
TRBJ2-4 TRBV4-2 CASTPMSRRGNIQYF